Listed here is a single TCR beta chain. This sample stems from a study of blood T cell repertoires in COVID-19. Study summary: Nucleic acid was either cDNA or gDNA, and it came from T cells, B-cell-depleted T cells, or PBMCs.

Original analysis: Researchers report that nucleated cell counts were estimated from reference gene primer amplification. TCRdb's copy holds only in-frame clones and misses some; the assay was immunoSEQ multiplex PCR. That table is the source of V, J and clone size, and D and trimming were worked out from the DNA. The sample has roughly 250,000 clones; roughly nine tenths are singletons. The specimen sequenced was peripheral blood. The clonotype originates from a man aged 35-49 years who had recovered from COVID-19.

In nucleotides, the CDR3 is TGTGCCAGCAGTTACTCCAGGGGGTATAATGAAAAACTGTTTTTT. This encodes CASSYSRGYNEKLFF. The chain combines TRBV6-5 with TRBJ1-4; 7 bases agree with TRBD1. There are 15 residues in the CDR3. J gave up 4 bases and V 0 bases, and 2 bases lay outside the gene matches. Germline CDR1 is MNHEY and CDR2 is SVGAGI.